The 15 T cell receptor beta chains below were found in one sample sequenced in a study of TIL therapy for anti-PD-1-resistant metastatic lung cancer. The libraries were made with immunoSEQ v3. Libraries were prepared by immunoSEQ multiplex PCR; TCRdb keeps only in-frame clonotypes and omits some of them. The data hold tens of thousands of clones, with 70% to 80% observed a single time. Sample time point: pre-treatment sample, taken before nivolumab and TIL therapy. This sample comprised blood, obtained at baseline. The origin of the receptors is a woman aged 30 to 85 with non-small cell lung cancer.

The rearrangement links TRBV29-1 to TRBJ2-3; TRBD2 aligns across 8 bases. The V gene's germline CDR1 is SQVTM and CDR2 ANQGSEA. The CDR3 sequence is 15 residues long. V dropped 5 bases and J dropped 2; count of bases not matched to a gene: 9. CDR3 loop: CSVTGGGTTTDTQYF. CDR3 bases: TGCAGCGTTACCGGGGGGGGGACAACCACAGATACGCAGTATTTT.

The chain joins TRBV4-3 to TRBJ2-1; no reliable D call. The CDR3 spans 15 residues. CDR1 is LGHNA and CDR2 is YSLEER in the germline V gene. V lost 0 bases, J lost 4 bases, and 10 bases lay in between. The CDR3 is CASSQEARSYNEQFF. The CDR3 bases are TGCGCCAGCAGCCAAGAAGCCAGGTCGTACAATGAGCAGTTCTTC.

The rearrangement links TRBV5-4 to TRBJ2-4; D might be TRBD1 (5 bases). Deletions cut 5 bases from V and 4 bases from J, with 16 bases between. This CDR3 is 15 amino acids long. CDR1 SGHNT and CDR2 YYREEE come from the germline V gene (reference sequence). The CDR3 spells CASSSPTDSKNIQYF. CDR3 nucleotide sequence: TGTGCCAGCAGTTCCCCGACAGACTCAAAAAACATTCAGTACTTC.

The genes are TRBV6-5 and TRBJ2-3; no definite D call. The V gene's germline CDR1 is MNHEY and CDR2 SVGAGI. Trimming took 6 bases from V and 4 from J, leaving 8 bases between them. This CDR3 comprises 12 residues. CDR3 region: CASRKAPDTQYF. The DNA of the CDR3 is TGTGCCAGCAGGAAGGCCCCAGATACGCAGTATTTT.

The V gene is TRBV13, the J gene TRBJ2-5; the D is unclear. This CDR3 has 13 amino acids. V was shortened by 5 bases and J by 0 bases, with 7 bases between the two germline ends. Germline loops: CDR1 PRHDT, CDR2 FYEKMQ (reference sequence). CDR3 protein: CASSHSYQETQYF. The CDR3 region has the DNA TGTGCCAGCAGCCACAGCTACCAAGAGACCCAGTACTTC.

This clone has only a few counts. J is TRBJ2-1 and V is TRBV11-2; TRBD2 matches 8 bases. Trimming at V came to 5 bases and at J to 8 bases, leaving 11 bases not matched to a gene. This CDR3 region has 15 residues. Germline V gene lookup returns CDR1 SGHAT and CDR2 FQNNGV. The CDR3 DNA reads as TGTGCCAGCAGCCCGGGGCGGGGGGAGGTATATGAGCAGTTCTTC. Translating gives CASSPGRGEVYEQFF.

The rearrangement uses TRBV2 and TRBJ1-2; D is unclear. Trimming shortened V by 8 bases and J by 0 bases, and 7 bases separated the two germline ends. The V gene's germline CDR1 is SNHLY and CDR2 FYNNEI. The CDR3 is 12 residues long. The CDR3 DNA follows: TGTGCCAGCGACACAGCTAACTATGGCTACACCTTC. Translation gives CASDTANYGYTF.

The genes are TRBV6-6 and TRBJ2-2; D gene ambiguous. The CDR3 has 12 amino acids. CDR1 and CDR2 (germline): MNHNY, SVGAGI (reference sequence). V shed 7 bases and J shed 1 base, with 4 bases lying between them. The CDR3 region has the DNA TGTGCCAGCAACCAGAACACCGGGGAGCTGTTTTTT. As protein: CASNQNTGELFF.

The CDR3 region is CAIRSGGGYEQYF. The CDR3 bases are TGTGCCATCAGGAGCGGAGGGGGTTACGAGCAGTACTTC. The chain couples TRBV10-3 to TRBJ2-7; D is perhaps TRBD1 or TRBD2 (6 bases each). Germline V gene data show CDR1 as ENHRY and CDR2 as SYGVKD. The CDR3 extends over 13 amino acids. Trimming took 6 bases from V and 4 from J, leaving 13 bases between them.

This clone was counted a single time. This sequence joins TRBV9 and TRBJ2-3; TRBD2 matches 10 bases. V gave up 1 base and J gave up 5 bases; unmatched junction bases: 7. The CDR3 consists of 16 residues. Germline V CDR1 and CDR2: SGDLS, YYNGEE. The CDR3 sequence is CASSVIPVAGGDTQYF. The CDR3 coding sequence is TGTGCCAGCAGCGTAATCCCCGTAGCGGGAGGAGATACGCAGTATTTT. Variable domain in full (rest from reference TRBV9 and TRBJ2-3): DSGVTQTPKHLITATGQRVTLRCSPRSGDLSVYWYQQSLDQGLQFLIQYYNGEERAKGNILERFSAQQFPDLHSELNLSSLELGDSALYFCASSVIPVAGGDTQYFGPGTRLTVL.

The chain combines TRBV6-6 with TRBJ2-2; tentative D call: TRBD1 (6 bases). Trimming pared 5 bases from V and 3 bases from J, leaving 10 bases between. The CDR3 totals 14 residues. Germline V lookup: CDR1 MNHNY, CDR2 SVGAGI (reference sequence). The CDR3 nucleotides read TGTGCCAGCAGTAGGGACACATACACCGGGGAGCTGTTTTTT. Translated, it gives CASSRDTYTGELFF.

This chain uses TRBV11-2 with TRBJ2-7; 9 positions agree with TRBD1. The V gene end was trimmed by 4 bases and the J gene end by 1 base; junction bases not matched to a gene: 5. Germline V gene lookup returns CDR1 SGHAT and CDR2 FQNNGV. This CDR3 is 15 amino acids long. In DNA form, the CDR3 reads TGTGCCAGCAGCTCAACCGGGACAGGGTCCTACGAGCAGTACTTC. Its protein is CASSSTGTGSYEQYF.

The rearrangement links TRBV11-2 to TRBJ2-7, with 8 positions matching TRBD1. Germline assignment: CDR1 SGHAT and CDR2 FQNNGV. The CDR3 is 14 amino acids. V gave up 5 bases and J gave up 7 bases; unmatched junction bases: 10. CDR3 DNA sequence: TGTGCCAGCAGCGGGCAGGGGGCAATAGGGGAGCAGTACTTC. It yields the protein CASSGQGAIGEQYF.

The chain uses TRBV10-3 and TRBJ2-3, with 7 bases identical to TRBD1. CDR1 ENHRY and CDR2 SYGVKD come from the germline V gene. The V and J ends lost 0 bases and 1 base, in that order; junction bases with no gene match: 1. The CDR3 consists of 15 residues. This CDR3 is CAISESGQGTDTQYF. The CDR3, as DNA: TGTGCCATCAGTGAGTCCGGACAGGGCACAGATACGCAGTATTTT.

This rearrangement joins TRBV7-2 to TRBJ1-4; TRBD1 aligns across 9 bases. The CDR3 consists of 14 residues. The V gene's germline CDR1 is SGHTA and CDR2 FQGNSA. The V segment lost 5 bases and the J segment 9 bases; nucleotides outside the gene matches: 7. Written as DNA, the CDR3 is TGTGCCAGCAGCGCGGGACAGGGTTTTAAAAAACTGTTTTTT. Translating gives CASSAGQGFKKLFF. The full variable domain, with the rest looked up from reference TRBV7-2 and TRBJ1-4, is GAGVSQSPSNKVTEKGKDVELRCDPISGHTALYWYRQSLGQGLEFLIYFQGNSAPDKSGLPSDRFSAERTGGSVSTLTIQRTQQEDSAVYLCASSAGQGFKKLFFGSGTQLSVL.